This entry concerns a single TCR beta chain. Its antigen is unidentified. This record belongs to a study of beta chain features in type 1 diabetes. Study-level results: At VDJ recombination sites, type 1 diabetes patients had fewer insertions and more deleted nucleotides. The question left open here concerned HLA type influencing TCRB rearrangement.

This CDR3 has 13 residues. V lost 6 bases, J lost 11 bases, and 11 bases stayed unmatched. CDR1 and CDR2 (germline): SEHNR, FQNEAQ (reference sequence). Of the isolated RNA, all was reverse transcribed, and so the sequenced material was expressed TCRB transcripts. The protocol was immunoSEQ multiplex PCR, while the TCRdb copy is restricted to in-frame clones and leaves out a portion. The table shows under 900,000 clones, with about a sixth occurring only once. The chain joins TRBV7-9 to TRBJ2-5, with TRBD1 matching over 8 bases. The TCR sequence derives from a woman under 30 in good health. The sequenced material came from naive CD4+ T cells from blood. The CDR3 nucleotides read TGTGCCAGCAGATTTCAGGGGGCGCAGGAGCAGTACTTC. This sequence encodes CASRFQGAQEQYF.